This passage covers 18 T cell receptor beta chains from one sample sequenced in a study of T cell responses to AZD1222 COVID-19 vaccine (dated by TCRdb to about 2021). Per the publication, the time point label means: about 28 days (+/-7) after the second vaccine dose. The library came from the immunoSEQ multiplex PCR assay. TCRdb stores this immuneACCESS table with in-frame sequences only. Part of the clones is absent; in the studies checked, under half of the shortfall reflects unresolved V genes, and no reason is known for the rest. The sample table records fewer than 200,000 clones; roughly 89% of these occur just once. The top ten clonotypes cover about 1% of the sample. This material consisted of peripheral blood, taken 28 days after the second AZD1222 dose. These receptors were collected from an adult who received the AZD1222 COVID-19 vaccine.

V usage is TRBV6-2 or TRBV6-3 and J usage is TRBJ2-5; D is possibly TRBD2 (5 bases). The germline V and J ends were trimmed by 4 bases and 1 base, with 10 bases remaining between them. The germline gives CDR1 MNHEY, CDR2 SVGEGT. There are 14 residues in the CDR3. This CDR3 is CASSSDWSQETQYF. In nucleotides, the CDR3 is TGTGCCAGCAGTTCGGACTGGAGCCAAGAGACCCAGTACTTC.

CDR3 DNA sequence: TGTGCCAGCAGCCAAGTAGGGAGCAATCAGCCCCAGCATTTT. This gives the protein CASSQVGSNQPQHF. The V gene is TRBV3-1 (or the pseudogene TRBV3-2), the J gene TRBJ1-5; D gene uncertain. CDR3 size: 14 residues. V was trimmed by 1 base and J by 1 base, leaving 5 bases between them. Germline assignment: CDR1 LGHDT and CDR2 YNNKEL (reference sequence).

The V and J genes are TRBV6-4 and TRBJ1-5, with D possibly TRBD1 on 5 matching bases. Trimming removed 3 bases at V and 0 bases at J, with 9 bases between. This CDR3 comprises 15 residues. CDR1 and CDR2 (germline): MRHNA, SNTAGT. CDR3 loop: CASSEDGGSNQPQHF. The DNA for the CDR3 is TGTGCCAGCAGTGAGGACGGGGGTAGCAATCAGCCCCAGCATTTT.

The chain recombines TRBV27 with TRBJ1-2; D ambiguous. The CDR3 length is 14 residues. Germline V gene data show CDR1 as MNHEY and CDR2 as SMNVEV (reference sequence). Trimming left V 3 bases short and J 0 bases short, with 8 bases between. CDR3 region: CASSLSPPNYGYTF. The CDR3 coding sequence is TGTGCCAGCAGTTTGTCGCCCCCTAACTATGGCTACACCTTC.

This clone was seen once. The CDR3 region is CSVVYPLGADGGYTF. DNA for the CDR3: TGCAGCGTTGTGTACCCACTAGGGGCTGATGGAGGCTACACCTTC. The V gene is TRBV29-1, the J gene TRBJ1-2, with D tentatively TRBD1 (5 bases). Germline V gene data show CDR1 as SQVTM and CDR2 as ANQGSEA. Trimming shortened V by 4 bases and J by 8 bases, and 23 bases separated the two germline ends. This CDR3 has 15 residues.

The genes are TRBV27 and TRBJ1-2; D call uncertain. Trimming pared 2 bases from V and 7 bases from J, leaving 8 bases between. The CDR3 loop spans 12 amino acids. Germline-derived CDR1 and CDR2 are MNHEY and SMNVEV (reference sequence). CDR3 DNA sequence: TGTGCCAGCAGTTTAGATGGATTTGGCTACACCTTC. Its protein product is CASSLDGFGYTF.

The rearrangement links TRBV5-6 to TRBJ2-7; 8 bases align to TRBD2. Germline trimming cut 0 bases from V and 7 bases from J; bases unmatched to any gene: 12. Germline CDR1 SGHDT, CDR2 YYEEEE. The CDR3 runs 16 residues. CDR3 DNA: TGTGCCAGCAGCTTGGCCCCAGGGAAGGTAGCGGGAGAGCAGTACTTC. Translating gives CASSLAPGKVAGEQYF.

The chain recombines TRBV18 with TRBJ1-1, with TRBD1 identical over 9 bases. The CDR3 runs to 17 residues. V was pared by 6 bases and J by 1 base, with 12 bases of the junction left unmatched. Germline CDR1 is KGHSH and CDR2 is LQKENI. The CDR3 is CASSQSRDRAPNTEAFF. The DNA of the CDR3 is TGTGCCAGCTCGCAATCCCGGGACAGGGCGCCGAACACTGAAGCTTTCTTT.

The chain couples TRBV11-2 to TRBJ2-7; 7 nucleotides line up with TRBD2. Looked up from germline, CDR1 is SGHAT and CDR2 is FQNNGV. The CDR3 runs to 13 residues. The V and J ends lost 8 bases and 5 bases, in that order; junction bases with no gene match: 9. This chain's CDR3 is CASSGPGGHEQYF. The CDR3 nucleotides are TGTGCCAGCTCAGGCCCGGGAGGACACGAGCAGTACTTC.

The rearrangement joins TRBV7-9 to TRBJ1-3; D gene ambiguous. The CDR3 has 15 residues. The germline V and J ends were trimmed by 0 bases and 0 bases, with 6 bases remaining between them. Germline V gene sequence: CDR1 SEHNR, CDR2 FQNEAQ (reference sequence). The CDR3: CASSLAGISGNTIYF. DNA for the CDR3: TGTGCCAGCAGCTTAGCAGGGATCTCTGGAAACACCATATATTTT. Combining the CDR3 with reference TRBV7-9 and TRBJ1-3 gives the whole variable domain DTGVSQNPRHKITKRGQNVTFRCDPISEHNRLYWYRQTLGQGPEFLTYFQNEAQLEKSRLLSDRFSAERPKGSFSTLEIQRTEQGDSAMYLCASSLAGISGNTIYFGEGSWLTVV.

CDR3 sequence: CASSLLGMGSTTETQYF. The CDR3 nucleotides are TGTGCCAGCAGCCTCCTGGGGATGGGCTCAACCACAGAGACCCAGTACTTC. The chain recombines TRBV5-6 with TRBJ2-5, with D hard to call. V lost 4 bases and J 4 bases, leaving 23 bases between the germline ends. The CDR3 length is 17 residues. Germline CDR1 and CDR2: SGHDT and YYEEEE.

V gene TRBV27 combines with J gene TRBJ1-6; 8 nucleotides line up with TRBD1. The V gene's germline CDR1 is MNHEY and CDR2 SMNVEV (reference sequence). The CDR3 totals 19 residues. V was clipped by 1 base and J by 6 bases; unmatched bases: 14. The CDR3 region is CASSLFRTGIRWRNSPLHF. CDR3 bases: TGTGCCAGCAGTTTATTTAGGACAGGGATTCGGTGGCGTAATTCACCCCTCCACTTT.

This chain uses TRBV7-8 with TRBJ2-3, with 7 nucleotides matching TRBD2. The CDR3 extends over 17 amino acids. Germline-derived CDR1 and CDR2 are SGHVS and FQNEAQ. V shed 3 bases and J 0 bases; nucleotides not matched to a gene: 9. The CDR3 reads CASSFPWASGSTDTQYF. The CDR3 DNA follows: TGTGCCAGCAGCTTCCCGTGGGCTAGCGGCAGCACAGATACGCAGTATTTT. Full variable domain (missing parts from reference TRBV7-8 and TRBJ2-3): GAGVSQSPRYKVAKRGQDVALRCDPISGHVSLFWYQQALGQGPEFLTYFQNEAQLDKSGLPSDRFFAERPEGSVSTLKIQRTQQEDSAVYLCASSFPWASGSTDTQYFGPGTRLTVL.

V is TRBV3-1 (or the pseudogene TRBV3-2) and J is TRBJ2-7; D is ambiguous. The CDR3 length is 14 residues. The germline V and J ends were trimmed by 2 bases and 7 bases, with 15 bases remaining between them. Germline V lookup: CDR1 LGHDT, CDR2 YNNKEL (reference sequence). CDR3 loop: CASSQSLPLGEQYF. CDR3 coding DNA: TGTGCCAGCAGCCAAAGCCTACCCCTGGGGGAGCAGTACTTC.

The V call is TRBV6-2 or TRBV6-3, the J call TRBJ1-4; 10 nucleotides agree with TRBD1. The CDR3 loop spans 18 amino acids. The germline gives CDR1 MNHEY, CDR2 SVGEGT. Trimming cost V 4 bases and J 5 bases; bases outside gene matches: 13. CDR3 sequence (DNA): TGTGCCAGCAGTTCGATCCCCTCTTGGACAGGGGGGAATGAAAAACTGTTTTTT. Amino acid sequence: CASSSIPSWTGGNEKLFF.

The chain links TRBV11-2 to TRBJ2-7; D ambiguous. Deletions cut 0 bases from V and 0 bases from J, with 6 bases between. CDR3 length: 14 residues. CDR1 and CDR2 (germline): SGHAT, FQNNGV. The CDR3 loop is CASSLEPGSYEQYF. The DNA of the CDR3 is TGTGCCAGCAGCTTAGAGCCAGGCTCCTACGAGCAGTACTTC.

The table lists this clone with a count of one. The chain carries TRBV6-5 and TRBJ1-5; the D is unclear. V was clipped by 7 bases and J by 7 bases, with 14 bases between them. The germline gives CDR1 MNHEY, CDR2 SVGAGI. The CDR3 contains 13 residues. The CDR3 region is CASIAGRMQPQHF. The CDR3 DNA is TGTGCCAGCATCGCCGGACGGATGCAGCCCCAGCATTTT.

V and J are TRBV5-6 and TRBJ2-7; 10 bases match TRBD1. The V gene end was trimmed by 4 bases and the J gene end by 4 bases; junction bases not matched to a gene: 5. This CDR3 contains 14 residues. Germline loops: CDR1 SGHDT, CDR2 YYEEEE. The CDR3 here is CASSVGTGVYEQYF. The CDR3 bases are TGTGCCAGCAGCGTAGGGACAGGGGTGTACGAGCAGTACTTC.